This TCR beta chain was recorded in a study of human T cells and chemical hapten exposure. This clonotype came up many times. The antigen remains undetermined. How the authors handled the data: Individual samples carried between roughly 23,224 and 690,600 TCRs, with roughly 96,000 as the median. TCRdb analysed the RACE reads with MiXCR anew, one entry per CDR3 protein. The V and J calls here are based on TCRdb, not the publication. The top ten hold about 3.1% of the sample, which has approximately 120,000 distinct CDR3 sequences, less than 10% seen once. The time point: patch test 2, 6 weeks after DPC sensitization. Treatment meaning: therapeutic diphenylcyclopropenone sensitization with weekly scalp DPC. General study results and limits: Following DPC sensitization, TCRs present above 1 in 1000 frequency showed no change.

Sequencing used whole blood, obtained in connection with sensitization to the hapten diphenylcyclopropenone (DPC). The sequence was obtained from a woman in her thirties or forties with alopecia areata. Some clones in this sample may be carry-over from other donors' samples.

The CDR3 coding sequence is TGCAGCGTTGAAGATGAGGACAGGGGGACCTATGGCTACACCTTC. Its protein product is CSVEDEDRGTYGYTF. The genes are TRBV29-1 and TRBJ1-2, with TRBD1 identical over 10 bases. The trim removed 0 bases at V and 4 bases at J, leaving 5 bases unmatched. CDR3 length equals 15 residues. Germline CDR1 reads SQVTM; CDR2 reads ANQGSEA.